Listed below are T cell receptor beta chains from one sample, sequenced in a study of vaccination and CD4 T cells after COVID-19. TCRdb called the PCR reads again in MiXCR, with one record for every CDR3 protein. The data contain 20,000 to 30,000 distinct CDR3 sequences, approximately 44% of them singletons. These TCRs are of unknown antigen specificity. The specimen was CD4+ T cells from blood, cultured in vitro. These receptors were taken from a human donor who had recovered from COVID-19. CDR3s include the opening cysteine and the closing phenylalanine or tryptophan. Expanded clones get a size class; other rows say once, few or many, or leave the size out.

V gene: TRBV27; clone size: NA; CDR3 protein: CASSPQRGRANTEAFF
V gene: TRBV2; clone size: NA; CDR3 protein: CASGGVGGHQPQHF
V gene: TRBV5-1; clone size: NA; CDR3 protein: CASSSAGARYGEQYF
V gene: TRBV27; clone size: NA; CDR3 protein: CAGASVRPAANYGYTF
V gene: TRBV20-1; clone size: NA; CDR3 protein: CSASGTGHEKPFF
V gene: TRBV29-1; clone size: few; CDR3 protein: CSVSGTGTDTQYF
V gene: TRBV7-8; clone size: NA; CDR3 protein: CASSEGSGLTGETQYF
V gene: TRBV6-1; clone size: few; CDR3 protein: CASSRDQRSNQPQHF
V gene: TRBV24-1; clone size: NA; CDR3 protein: CATSGQGSPGELFF
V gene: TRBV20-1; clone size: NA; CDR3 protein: CSASSGGNTEAFF
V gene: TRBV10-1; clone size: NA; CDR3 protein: CASSEGTGHIEQYF
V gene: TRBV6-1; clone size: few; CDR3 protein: CASRQQGNSNQPQHF
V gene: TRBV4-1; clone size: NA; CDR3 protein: CASSQGPSGGATDTQYF
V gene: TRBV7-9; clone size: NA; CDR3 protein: CASSLGGVPYGYTF
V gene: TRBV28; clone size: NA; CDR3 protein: CASSLGTRRETQYF
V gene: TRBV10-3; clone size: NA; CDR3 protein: CAISDHSGGRRDTQYF
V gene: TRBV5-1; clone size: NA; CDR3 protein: CASSLVGGFAYEQYF
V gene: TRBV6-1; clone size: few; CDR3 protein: CASRRPSGGYNEQFF
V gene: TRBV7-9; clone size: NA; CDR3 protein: CASSLVAEAFF
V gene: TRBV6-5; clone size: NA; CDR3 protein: CASSFNPWDRAKLGSSLHF
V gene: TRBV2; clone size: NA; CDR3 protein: CASSWDTLTYEQYF